A selection of T cell receptor beta chains follows, all from one sample in a study of shared clonotypes between healthy human individuals. Sequencing used immunoSEQ multiplex PCR; TCRdb keeps in-frame clones, though not all of them. Of about half a million clones listed, around 85% were seen once; the top ten hold approximately 11%. The sequencing sample was made of PBMCs. The receptor set was obtained from a woman in her thirties or forties in good health. Some clones in this sample may be carry-over from other donors' samples. Both conserved end residues are part of each CDR3. The D gene is left open where the match is weak. Rows give clone size only sometimes, using once, few, many, or a class for an expanded clone.

abundance,j_gene,v_gene,d_gene,CDR3nt,CDR3aa
.,TRBJ1-2,TRBV18,.,TGTGCCAGCTCACCACCGGCAGGGATTGACTATGGCTACACCTTC,CASSPPAGIDYGYTF
many,TRBJ2-1,TRBV4-2,.,TGTGCCAGCAGCCCAGGAGTATACAATGAGCAGTTCTTC,CASSPGVYNEQFF
.,TRBJ1-1,TRBV19,.,TGTGCCAGTAGTTCTGAAACCGGGCCCAGGAACACTGAAGCTTTCTTT,CASSSETGPRNTEAFF
.,TRBJ1-1,TRBV7-9,.,TGTGCCAGCACCCCCACCGGGGCTGAAGCTTTCTTT,CASTPTGAEAFF
.,TRBJ2-1,TRBV9,TRBD2,TGTGCCAGCAGCGTAAGGGTCTTCGGGACTAGCGTCAATGAGCAGTTCTTC,CASSVRVFGTSVNEQFF
.,TRBJ2-7,TRBV11-2,.,TGTGCCAGCAGCGAGGACAGCTTCTACGAGCAGTACTTC,CASSEDSFYEQYF
few,TRBJ2-3,TRBV7-2,.,TGTGCCAGCAGCTTAGCCCTAGAAGTCCCCACAGATACGCAGTATTTT,CASSLALEVPTDTQYF
.,TRBJ1-1,TRBV5-1,.,TGCGCCAGCAGCCCAACCCAGGGTAGAACTGAAGCTTTCTTT,CASSPTQGRTEAFF
.,TRBJ1-1,TRBV7-3,.,TGTGCCAGTCTCCCCTCCGGGGGGTTGTACACTGAAGCTTTCTTT,CASLPSGGLYTEAFF
.,TRBJ2-7,TRBV11-2,TRBD1,TGTGCCAGCCTTGGGACAGGGCACGAGCAGTACTTC,CASLGTGHEQYF
.,TRBJ2-4,TRBV9,TRBD1,TGTGCCAGCAGCGTGACCGGGACAGGGGACATTCAGTACTTC,CASSVTGTGDIQYF
.,TRBJ1-1,TRBV7-2,.,TGTGCCAGCAGCACCTCCGGGGCAGTGGTCGCTTTCTTT,CASSTSGAVVAFF
.,TRBJ2-1,TRBV10-1,.,TGCGCCAGCAGTGAGTCGGCGGGGAGCTCCTACAATGAGCAGTTCTTC,CASSESAGSSYNEQFF
.,TRBJ2-6,TRBV19,TRBD1,TGTGCCAGTAGTGCCGGACAGGCTAAGTCTGGGGCCAACGTCCTGACTTTC,CASSAGQAKSGANVLTF
.,TRBJ2-7,TRBV6-1,TRBD2,TGTGCCAGCAGCGAAGGACTAGCGGGAACCTACGAGCAGTACTTC,CASSEGLAGTYEQYF
.,TRBJ2-1,TRBV9,TRBD2,TGTGCCAGCAGCGTAGGACTAGCGGGAGAGGGTGAGCAGTTCTTC,CASSVGLAGEGEQFF
.,TRBJ1-3,TRBV10-3,.,TGTGCCATCAGTGACGGGGTGGACACCATATATTTT,CAISDGVDTIYF
.,TRBJ1-2,TRBV5-6,TRBD1,TGTGCCAGCAGCTTACCGGGACAGCGATTCTATGGCTACACCTTC,CASSLPGQRFYGYTF
.,TRBJ1-3,TRBV2,TRBD1,TGTGCCAGCACTAACAGGGGGTCTGGAAACACCATATATTTT,CASTNRGSGNTIYF
.,TRBJ2-2,TRBV19,.,TGTGCCAGTAGTCCAACTCCAGGGAACACCGGGGAGCTGTTTTTT,CASSPTPGNTGELFF
few,TRBJ2-2,TRBV5-1,.,TGCGCCAGCAGCTTTAACGGCAACACCGGGGAGCTGTTTTTT,CASSFNGNTGELFF
.,TRBJ2-7,TRBV2,.,TGTGCCAGCAGCGTGAAGGGGGAGCAGTACTTC,CASSVKGEQYF
few,TRBJ2-5,TRBV28,.,TGTGCCAGCAGTTGGGGAGGGGGGGAGACCCAGTACTTC,CASSWGGGETQYF
.,TRBJ1-1,TRBV7-9,.,TGTGCCAGCAGCTTAGAGGGGCAGGGAGGGACTGAAGCTTTCTTT,CASSLEGQGGTEAFF
.,TRBJ1-3,TRBV5-1,.,TGCGCCAGCAGCTTGGACTACGTTTCCTCTGGAAACACCATATATTTT,CASSLDYVSSGNTIYF
.,TRBJ2-5,TRBV18,.,TGTGCCAGCTCTCGGGAAGAGACCCAGTACTTC,CASSREETQYF
.,TRBJ2-7,TRBV9,TRBD2,TGTGCCAGCAGCGCAATAGCGGGAGCTGGCTACGAGCAGTACTTC,CASSAIAGAGYEQYF
.,TRBJ2-3,TRBV7-3,.,TGTGCCAGCAGCTTAAGACGCCAGGATACGCAGTATTTT,CASSLRRQDTQYF
.,TRBJ2-1,TRBV28,.,TGTGCCAGCAGTCGCGCTTGGGGGTACAATGAGCAGTTCTTC,CASSRAWGYNEQFF
.,TRBJ2-2,TRBV11-1,TRBD2,TGTGCCAGCAGCTTACAGCTAGCGGACACCGGGGAGCTGTTTTTT,CASSLQLADTGELFF
.,TRBJ2-5,TRBV5-1,.,TGCGCCAGCAGCTCCCTGGCAGGGGTCCAAGAGACCCAGTACTTC,CASSSLAGVQETQYF
.,TRBJ2-7,TRBV2,TRBD2,TGTGCCAGCAGTGAGATAGCGGGAGGTTTCTACGAGCAGTACTTC,CASSEIAGGFYEQYF
.,TRBJ1-1,TRBV5-4,TRBD1,TGTGCCAGCAGCCATCGACAGGGGTTGAACACTGAAGCTTTCTTT,CASSHRQGLNTEAFF
.,TRBJ1-5,TRBV6-1,.,TGTGCCAGCAGTCCGTTCGACAGGAGCAATCAGCCCCAGCATTTT,CASSPFDRSNQPQHF
.,TRBJ2-7,TRBV28,.,TGTGCCCGGAAGGTCTGGGGTGCCGAGCAGTACTTC,CARKVWGAEQYF
.,TRBJ2-7,TRBV15,.,TGTGCCACCAGCAGAGTCCTACTAGCTACCTACGAGCAGTACTTC,CATSRVLLATYEQYF
many,TRBJ2-1,TRBV6-4,.,TGTGCCAGCAGTGAGGTAGCAGACCCTTACAATGAGCAGTTCTTC,CASSEVADPYNEQFF
.,TRBJ1-2,TRBV4-2,.,TGTGCCAGCAGCCAAGGGGGTCGGGGTTACACCTTC,CASSQGGRGYTF
.,TRBJ1-1,TRBV7-9,.,TGTGCCAGCAGCTTGCTCCCAGACACTGAAGCTTTCTTT,CASSLLPDTEAFF
.,TRBJ2-3,TRBV5-6,.,TGTGCCAGCAGCTTGGCCATCGACAGGGACTCAGATACGCAGTATTTT,CASSLAIDRDSDTQYF
.,TRBJ2-3,TRBV5-4,TRBD2,TGTGCCAGCAGCGGGGGACTAGCGGGAGTTACAGATACGCAGTATTTT,CASSGGLAGVTDTQYF
.,TRBJ1-2,TRBV7-8,.,TGTGCCAGCAGCTTACGGGGAGCACAGGGTACCTATGGCTACACCTTC,CASSLRGAQGTYGYTF
.,TRBJ2-7,TRBV30,TRBD2,TGTGCTTGTCCAAGTACAGCGGGGGTCAACGAGCAGTACTTC,CACPSTAGVNEQYF